This T cell receptor beta chain is from a study of blood T cell repertoires in COVID-19. The overall study: PBMCs, B-cell-depleted T cells, or T cells were the source of the cDNA or gDNA that made up the material.

In the original processing: It was from reference gene primer amplification that nucleated cell counts were estimated. The data were produced by immunoSEQ multiplex PCR, yet TCRdb's version contains in-frame clones alone and is incomplete. Clonal size and the V and J genes are those of that table, whereas D and trimming came from the DNA. Among about 75,000 clones listed, approximately 88% were seen once. Looked up from germline, CDR1 is PRHDT and CDR2 is FYEKMQ (reference sequence). The CDR3 extends over 14 amino acids. V was clipped by 3 bases and J by 4 bases, with 9 bases between them. Input material: peripheral blood. The chain uses TRBV13 and TRBJ2-2, with D possibly TRBD2 on 5 matching bases. The TCR originated in a woman aged 45-65 years with acute or convalescent COVID-19. For the CDR3, the DNA is TGTGCCAGCAGCTTCGGAGAGGGCACCGGGGAGCTGTTTTTT. Protein sequence: CASSFGEGTGELFF.